This T cell receptor beta chain is from a study of T-cell reconstitution after alpha-beta-depleted transplantation in children. Study results and limitations: T-cell numbers and diversity, one year after transplant, stemmed largely from T cells that were newly produced.

This clonotype was observed at least ten times. The antigen is undetermined. With V trimmed by 2 bases and J by 0 bases, 14 bases remained unmatched. Germline V gene sequence: CDR1 SQVTM, CDR2 ANQGSEA. The CDR3 contains 19 residues. Preparation of the TCRbeta library was carried out with unique molecular identifiers. TCRdb re-derived calls from the PCR reads in MiXCR, one entry per CDR3 protein. Of 450,000 to 550,000 distinct CDR3 sequences listed, roughly 11% are singletons. The sample consisted of PBMCs, mostly from graft donor cells, taken 180 days after TCRalphabeta/CD19-depleted stem cell transplant. V and J are TRBV29-1 and TRBJ2-2; 8 bases map to TRBD1. This TCR derives from a female patient between 2 and 15 years old who had a stem cell transplant for aplastic anemia, so the T cells may come from the graft donor. The CDR3 coding sequence is TGCAGCGTTGAAAATCCAGACAGGGGAGGATACCCGAACACCGGGGAGCTGTTTTTT. The encoded protein is CSVENPDRGGYPNTGELFF.